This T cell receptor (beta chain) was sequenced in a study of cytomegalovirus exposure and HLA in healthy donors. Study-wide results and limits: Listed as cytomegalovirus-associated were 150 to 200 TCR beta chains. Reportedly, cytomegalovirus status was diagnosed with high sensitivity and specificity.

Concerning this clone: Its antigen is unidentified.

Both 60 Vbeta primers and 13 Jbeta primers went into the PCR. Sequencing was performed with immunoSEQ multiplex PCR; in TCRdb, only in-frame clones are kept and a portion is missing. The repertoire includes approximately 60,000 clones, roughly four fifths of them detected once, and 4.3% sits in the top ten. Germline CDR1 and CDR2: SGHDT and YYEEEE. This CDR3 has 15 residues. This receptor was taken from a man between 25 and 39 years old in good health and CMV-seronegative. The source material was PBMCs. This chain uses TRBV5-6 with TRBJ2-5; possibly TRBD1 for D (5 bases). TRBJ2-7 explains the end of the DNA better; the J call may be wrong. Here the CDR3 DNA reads TGTGCCAGCAGCGGCGGACACCCGATCTCCTACGAGCAGTACTTC. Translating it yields CASSGGHPISYEQYF.